Listed here is a single T cell receptor beta chain. The data were produced by immunoSEQ multiplex PCR, yet TCRdb's version contains in-frame clones alone and is incomplete. The sample lists 200,000 to 250,000 clones; 87% were seen once. The data originate from a study of blood T cell repertoires in COVID-19. The source is a man aged 25-45 years who had recovered from COVID-19. The material sequenced was PBMCs or T cells enriched from blood (not recorded which).

The CDR3 bases are TGTGCCAGCAGCCCCCAGGGACTAGCGGGGGAGCAGTACTTC. This codes for CASSPQGLAGEQYF. This chain connects TRBV7-9 to TRBJ2-7; 13 positions match TRBD2. J gave up 7 bases and V 5 bases, and 5 bases lay outside the gene matches. The CDR3 spans 14 residues. The germline V gene encodes CDR1 SEHNR and CDR2 FQNEAQ (reference sequence).